This T cell receptor (beta chain) was recovered during a study of patients and donors after allogeneic stem cell transplantation. The CDR3 contains 13 residues. V lost 5 bases to trimming and J lost 0 bases, with 6 bases between them. Germline V CDR1 and CDR2: SGHRS, YFSETQ. Each CDR3 protein is one row after TCRdb ran MiXCR on the RT-PCR reads. The table records approximately 200,000 distinct CDR3 sequences, around two fifths of them present only once. The specimen was blood, either unsorted or a sorted T cell fraction (not recorded which). The chain has TRBV5-1 and TRBJ2-4; D is ambiguous. The clonotype comes from a human donor who was either an allogeneic HSCT recipient or a stem cell or donor lymphocyte infusion donor (not recorded which). It is not recorded whose cells these are; they may come from a transplant donor. CDR3 coding DNA: TGCGCCAGCAGGGGCCTAGCCAAAAACATTCAGTACTTC. This encodes CASRGLAKNIQYF.